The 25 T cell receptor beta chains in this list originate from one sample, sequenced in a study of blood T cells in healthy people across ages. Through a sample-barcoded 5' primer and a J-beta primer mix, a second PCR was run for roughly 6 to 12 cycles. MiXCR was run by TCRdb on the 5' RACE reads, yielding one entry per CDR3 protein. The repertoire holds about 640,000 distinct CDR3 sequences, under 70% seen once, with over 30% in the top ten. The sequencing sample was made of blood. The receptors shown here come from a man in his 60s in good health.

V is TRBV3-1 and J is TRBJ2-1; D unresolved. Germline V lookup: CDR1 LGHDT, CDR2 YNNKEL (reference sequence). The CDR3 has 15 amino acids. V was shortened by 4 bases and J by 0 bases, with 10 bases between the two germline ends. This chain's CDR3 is CASSPAWSSYNEQFF. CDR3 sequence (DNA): TGTGCCAGCAGCCCTGCGTGGAGCTCCTACAATGAGCAGTTCTTC.

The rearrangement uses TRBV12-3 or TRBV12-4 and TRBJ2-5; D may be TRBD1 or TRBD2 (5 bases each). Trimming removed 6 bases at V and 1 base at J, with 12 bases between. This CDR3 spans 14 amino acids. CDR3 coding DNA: TGTGCCAGCAGACGAGGGGCTACCCAAGAGACCCAGTACTTC. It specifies CASRRGATQETQYF.

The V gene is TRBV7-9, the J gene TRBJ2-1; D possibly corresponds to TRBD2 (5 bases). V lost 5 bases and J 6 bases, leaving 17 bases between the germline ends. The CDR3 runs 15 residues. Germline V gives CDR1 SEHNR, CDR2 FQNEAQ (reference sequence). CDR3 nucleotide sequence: TGTGCCAGCAGCGTACTAGGTGGGCAAGGCAATGAGCAGTTCTTC. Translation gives CASSVLGGQGNEQFF.

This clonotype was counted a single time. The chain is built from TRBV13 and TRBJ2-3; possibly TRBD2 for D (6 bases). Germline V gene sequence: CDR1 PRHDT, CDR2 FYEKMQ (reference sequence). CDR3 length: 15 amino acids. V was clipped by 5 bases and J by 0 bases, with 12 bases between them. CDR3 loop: CASSAGGPSTDTQYF. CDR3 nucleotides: TGTGCCAGCAGCGCCGGGGGACCTAGCACAGATACGCAGTATTTT.

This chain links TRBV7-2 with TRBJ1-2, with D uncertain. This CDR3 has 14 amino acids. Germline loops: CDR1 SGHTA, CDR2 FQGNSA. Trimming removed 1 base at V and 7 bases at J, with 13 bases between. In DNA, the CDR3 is TGTGCCAGCAGCTTAGGGGCCCGGGTGGCTGGCTACACCTTC. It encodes CASSLGARVAGYTF. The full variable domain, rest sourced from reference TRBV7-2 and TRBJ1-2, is GAGVSQSPSNKVTEKGKDVELRCDPISGHTALYWYRQSLGQGLEFLIYFQGNSAPDKSGLPSDRFSAERTGGSVSTLTIQRTQQEDSAVYLCASSLGARVAGYTFGSGTRLTVV.

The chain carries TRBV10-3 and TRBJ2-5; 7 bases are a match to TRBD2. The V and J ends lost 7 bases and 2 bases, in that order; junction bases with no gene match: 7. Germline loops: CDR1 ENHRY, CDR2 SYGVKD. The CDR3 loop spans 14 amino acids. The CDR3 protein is CAINPGTTQETQYF. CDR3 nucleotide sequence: TGTGCCATCAACCCCGGGACTACGCAAGAGACCCAGTACTTC.

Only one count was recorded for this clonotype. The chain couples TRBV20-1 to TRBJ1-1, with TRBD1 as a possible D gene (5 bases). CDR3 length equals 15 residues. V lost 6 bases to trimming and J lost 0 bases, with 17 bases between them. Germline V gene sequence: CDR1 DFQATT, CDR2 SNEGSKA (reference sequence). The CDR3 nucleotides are TGCAGTGCGAGGGGACTAGGAGTGATGAACACTGAAGCTTTCTTT. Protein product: CSARGLGVMNTEAFF.

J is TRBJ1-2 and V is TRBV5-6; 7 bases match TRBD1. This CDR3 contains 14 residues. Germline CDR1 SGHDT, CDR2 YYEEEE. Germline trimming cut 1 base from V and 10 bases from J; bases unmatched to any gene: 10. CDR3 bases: TGTGCCAGCAGCTTGAACAGGGGAAGAAGGGACTACACCTTC. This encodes CASSLNRGRRDYTF.

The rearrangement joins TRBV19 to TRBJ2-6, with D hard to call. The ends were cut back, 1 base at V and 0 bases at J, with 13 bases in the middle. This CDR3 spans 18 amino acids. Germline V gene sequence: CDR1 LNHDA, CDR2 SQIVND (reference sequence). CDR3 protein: CASSIGQPGHSGANVLTF. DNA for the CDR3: TGTGCCAGTAGTATAGGTCAGCCGGGCCACTCTGGGGCCAACGTCCTGACTTTC.

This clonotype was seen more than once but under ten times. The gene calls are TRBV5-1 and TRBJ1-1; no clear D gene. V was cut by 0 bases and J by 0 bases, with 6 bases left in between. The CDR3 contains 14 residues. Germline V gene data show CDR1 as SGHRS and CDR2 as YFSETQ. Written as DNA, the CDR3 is TGCGCCAGCAGCTTGGAGAAAATGAACACTGAAGCTTTCTTT. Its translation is CASSLEKMNTEAFF.

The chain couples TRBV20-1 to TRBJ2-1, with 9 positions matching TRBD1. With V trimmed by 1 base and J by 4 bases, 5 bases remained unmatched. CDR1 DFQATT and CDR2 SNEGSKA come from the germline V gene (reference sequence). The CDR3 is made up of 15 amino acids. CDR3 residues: CSARARTGAYNEQFF. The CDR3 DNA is TGCAGTGCTAGAGCAAGGACAGGGGCTTACAATGAGCAGTTCTTC.

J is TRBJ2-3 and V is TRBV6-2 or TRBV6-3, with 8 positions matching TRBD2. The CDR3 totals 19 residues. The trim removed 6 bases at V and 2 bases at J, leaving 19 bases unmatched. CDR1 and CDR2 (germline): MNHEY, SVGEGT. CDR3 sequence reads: CASRKGRGRAGAFTDTQYF. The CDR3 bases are TGTGCCAGCAGGAAGGGCAGGGGCCGAGCGGGGGCATTCACAGATACGCAGTATTTT.

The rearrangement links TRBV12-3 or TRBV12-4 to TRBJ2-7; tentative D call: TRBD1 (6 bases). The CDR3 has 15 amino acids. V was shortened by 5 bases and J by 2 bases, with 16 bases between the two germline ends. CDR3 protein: CASSRQGWGPYEQYF. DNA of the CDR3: TGTGCCAGCAGTCGGCAGGGGTGGGGACCCTACGAGCAGTACTTC.

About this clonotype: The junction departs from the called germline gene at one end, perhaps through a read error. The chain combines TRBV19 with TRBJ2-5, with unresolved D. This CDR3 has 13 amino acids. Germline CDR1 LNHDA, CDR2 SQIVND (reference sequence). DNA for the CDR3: TGTGGCAGTAGTGAGAGGACCCAAGAGACCCAGTACTTC. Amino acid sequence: CGSSERTQETQYF.

CDR3 in amino acids: CATSDPGSSYNEQYF. The CDR3 DNA is TGTGCCACCAGTGACCCTGGGAGCTCCTACAATGAGCAGTACTTC. The chain employs TRBV24-1 and TRBJ2-1; TRBD2 might be the D (5 bases). The J call is doubtful: the DNA matches TRBJ2-7 better. This CDR3 spans 15 amino acids. Germline V gives CDR1 KGHDR, CDR2 SFDVKD.

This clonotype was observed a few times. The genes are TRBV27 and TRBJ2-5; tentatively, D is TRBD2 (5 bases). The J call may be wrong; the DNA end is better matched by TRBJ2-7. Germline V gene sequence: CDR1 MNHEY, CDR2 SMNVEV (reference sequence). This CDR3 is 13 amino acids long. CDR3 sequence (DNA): TGTGCCAGCAGTTCAACAGCGGCCGGCGAGCAGTACTTC. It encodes CASSSTAAGEQYF.

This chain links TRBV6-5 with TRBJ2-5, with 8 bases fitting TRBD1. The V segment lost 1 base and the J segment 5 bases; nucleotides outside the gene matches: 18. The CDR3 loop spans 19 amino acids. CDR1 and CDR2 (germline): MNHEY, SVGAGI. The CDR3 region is CASSYWPTGTGSLRETQYF. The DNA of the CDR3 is TGTGCCAGCAGTTACTGGCCAACCGGGACAGGTTCCCTGAGGGAGACCCAGTACTTC.

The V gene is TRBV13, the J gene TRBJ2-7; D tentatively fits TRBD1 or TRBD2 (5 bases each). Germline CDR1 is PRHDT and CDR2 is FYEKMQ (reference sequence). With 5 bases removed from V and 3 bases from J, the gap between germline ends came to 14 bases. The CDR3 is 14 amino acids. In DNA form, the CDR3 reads TGTGCCAGCAGCAGTGGGACGGATTACTACGAGCAGTACTTC. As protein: CASSSGTDYYEQYF. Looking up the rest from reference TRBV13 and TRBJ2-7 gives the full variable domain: AAGVIQSPRHLIKEKRETATLKCYPIPRHDTVYWYQQGPGQDPQFLISFYEKMQSDKGSIPDRFSAQQFSDYHSELNMSSLELGDSALYFCASSSGTDYYEQYFGPGTRLTVT.

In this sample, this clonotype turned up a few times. Here the CDR3 reads CASSPHRDRKQETQYF. DNA for the CDR3: TGTGCCAGCAGCCCCCACCGGGACAGGAAGCAAGAGACCCAGTACTTC. The rearrangement joins TRBV3-1 to TRBJ2-5; 8 bases fit TRBD1. The ends lost 4 bases at V and 2 bases at J; junction bases unmatched: 9. The CDR3 covers 16 residues. CDR1 is LGHDT and CDR2 is YNNKEL in the germline V gene (reference sequence).

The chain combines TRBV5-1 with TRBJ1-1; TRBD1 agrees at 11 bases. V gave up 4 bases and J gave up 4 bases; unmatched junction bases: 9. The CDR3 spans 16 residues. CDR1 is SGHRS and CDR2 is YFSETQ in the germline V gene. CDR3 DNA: TGCGCCAGCAGCCCAAGGACAGGGGGCTTAGGCACTGAAGCTTTCTTT. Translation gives CASSPRTGGLGTEAFF.

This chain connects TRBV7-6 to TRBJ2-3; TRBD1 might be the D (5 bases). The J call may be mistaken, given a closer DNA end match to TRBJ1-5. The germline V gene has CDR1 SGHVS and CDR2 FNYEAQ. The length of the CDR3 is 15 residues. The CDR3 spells CASSLRGAGTDTQHF. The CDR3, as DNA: TGTGCCAGCAGCTTACGCGGGGCTGGCACAGATACGCAGCATTTT.

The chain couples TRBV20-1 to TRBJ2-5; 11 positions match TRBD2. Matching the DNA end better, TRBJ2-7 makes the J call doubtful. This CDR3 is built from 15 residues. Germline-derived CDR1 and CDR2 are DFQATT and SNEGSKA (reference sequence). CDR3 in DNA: TGCAGTGCTACCGGGAGACTAGCGGGGCCGTACGAGCAGTACTTC. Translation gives CSATGRLAGPYEQYF.

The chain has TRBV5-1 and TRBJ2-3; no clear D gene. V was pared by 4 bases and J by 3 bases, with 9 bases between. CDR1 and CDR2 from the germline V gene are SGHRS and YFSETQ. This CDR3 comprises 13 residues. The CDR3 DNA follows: TGCGCCAGCAGCACCCCTAGAACAGATACGCAGTATTTT. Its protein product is CASSTPRTDTQYF.

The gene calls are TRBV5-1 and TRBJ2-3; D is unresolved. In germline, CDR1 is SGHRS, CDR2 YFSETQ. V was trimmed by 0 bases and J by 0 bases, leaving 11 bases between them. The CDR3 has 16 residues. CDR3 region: CASSLVGDSSTDTQYF. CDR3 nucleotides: TGCGCCAGCAGCTTGGTAGGCGATAGTAGCACAGATACGCAGTATTTT.

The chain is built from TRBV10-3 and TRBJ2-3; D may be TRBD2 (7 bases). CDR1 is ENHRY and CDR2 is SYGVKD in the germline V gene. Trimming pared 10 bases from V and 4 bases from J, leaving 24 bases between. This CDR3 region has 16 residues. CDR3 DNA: TGTGCCACCAACGGGGATGGGGGGGCTTTTGCAGATACGCAGTATTTT. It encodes CATNGDGGAFADTQYF.